The rows below give T cell receptor beta chains drawn from one sample of a study of blood T cell repertoires in COVID-19. Profiled with immunoSEQ multiplex PCR; TCRdb holds only in-frame clones, not every one. Of 150,000 to 200,000 clones listed, roughly 87% are singletons. Sequencing was performed on PBMCs or T cells enriched from blood (not recorded which). Receptor source: a woman aged 25 to 39 who had recovered from COVID-19. Both conserved end residues are part of each CDR3. Fields, in order: V gene, D gene, J gene, clone size, CDR3 protein, CDR3 DNA. D genes are given only for firm matches. Where a row states a size, it is once, few, many or the class of an expanded clone; other rows omit it.

V gene: TRBV11-3
D gene: .
J gene: TRBJ1-6
clone size: .
CDR3 protein: CASSHRGDNSPLHF
CDR3 DNA: TGTGCCAGCAGCCACCGGGGGGATAATTCACCCCTCCACTTT

V gene: TRBV18
D gene: TRBD1
J gene: TRBJ1-1
clone size: .
CDR3 protein: CASSPGQGQTNTEAFF
CDR3 DNA: TGTGCCAGCTCACCAGGCCAGGGACAGACAAACACTGAAGCTTTCTTT

V gene: TRBV15
D gene: TRBD1
J gene: TRBJ2-2
clone size: few
CDR3 protein: CATRNSLGTENTGELFF
CDR3 DNA: TGTGCCACCAGAAATTCTTTAGGGACAGAGAACACCGGGGAGCTGTTTTTT

V gene: TRBV9
D gene: .
J gene: TRBJ1-5
clone size: .
CDR3 protein: CASSVVTGRRNQPQHF
CDR3 DNA: TGTGCCAGCAGCGTGGTGACAGGTCGGAGGAATCAGCCCCAGCATTTT

V gene: TRBV7-9
D gene: TRBD1
J gene: TRBJ1-5
clone size: .
CDR3 protein: CASSLVSGTGMQPQHF
CDR3 DNA: TGTGCCAGCAGCTTAGTATCCGGGACAGGGATGCAGCCCCAGCATTTT

V gene: TRBV30
D gene: TRBD1
J gene: TRBJ1-4
clone size: few
CDR3 protein: CAWGDSWNEKLFF
CDR3 DNA: TGTGCCTGGGGGGACAGCTGGAATGAAAAACTGTTTTTT

V gene: TRBV12-5
D gene: .
J gene: TRBJ2-1
clone size: .
CDR3 protein: CASGNDIDNEQFF
CDR3 DNA: TGTGCTAGTGGTAACGACATAGACAATGAGCAGTTCTTC

V gene: TRBV30
D gene: .
J gene: TRBJ1-1
clone size: .
CDR3 protein: CAWGRNTEAFF
CDR3 DNA: TGTGCCTGGGGGCGGAACACTGAAGCTTTCTTT

V gene: TRBV11-3
D gene: .
J gene: TRBJ1-1
clone size: .
CDR3 protein: CASSTASGDTEAFF
CDR3 DNA: TGTGCCAGCAGCACAGCTTCAGGGGACACTGAAGCTTTCTTT

V gene: TRBV7-9
D gene: TRBD2
J gene: TRBJ2-1
clone size: .
CDR3 protein: CASSFGTSGGARNEQFF
CDR3 DNA: TGTGCCAGCAGCTTCGGGACTAGCGGGGGGGCACGCAATGAGCAGTTCTTC

V gene: TRBV4-1
D gene: .
J gene: TRBJ1-2
clone size: .
CDR3 protein: CASSPSGTPLANYGYTF
CDR3 DNA: TGCGCCAGCAGCCCCTCCGGGACACCGTTAGCTAACTATGGCTACACCTTC

V gene: TRBV28
D gene: .
J gene: TRBJ1-5
clone size: .
CDR3 protein: CASSLDGSNQPQHF
CDR3 DNA: TGTGCCAGCAGTCTAGACGGTAGCAATCAGCCCCAGCATTTT

V gene: TRBV19
D gene: TRBD1
J gene: TRBJ1-2
clone size: .
CDR3 protein: CASSPGTDNYGYTF
CDR3 DNA: TGTGCCAGTAGTCCCGGGACAGATAACTATGGCTACACCTTC

V gene: TRBV7-2
D gene: .
J gene: TRBJ1-1
clone size: .
CDR3 protein: CASNNNPTGDTEAFF
CDR3 DNA: TGTGCCAGCAACAACAACCCGACAGGAGACACTGAAGCTTTCTTT

V gene: TRBV6-1
D gene: .
J gene: TRBJ1-5
clone size: .
CDR3 protein: CASSDIGTVSNQPQHF
CDR3 DNA: TGTGCCAGCAGTGACATCGGGACTGTTAGCAATCAGCCCCAGCATTTT

V gene: TRBV5-1
D gene: .
J gene: TRBJ1-6
clone size: .
CDR3 protein: CASSLAGGDNSPLHF
CDR3 DNA: TGCGCCAGCAGCTTGGCGGGGGGCGATAATTCACCCCTCCACTTT

V gene: TRBV19
D gene: TRBD2
J gene: TRBJ2-2
clone size: .
CDR3 protein: CATRVAGGLGTGELFF
CDR3 DNA: TGTGCCACCCGAGTGGCGGGAGGGCTGGGCACCGGGGAGCTGTTTTTT

V gene: TRBV18
D gene: TRBD2
J gene: TRBJ2-5
clone size: .
CDR3 protein: CASSPTSGRETQYF
CDR3 DNA: TGTGCCAGCTCACCAACTAGCGGGAGAGAGACCCAGTACTTC

V gene: TRBV7-2
D gene: .
J gene: TRBJ1-2
clone size: .
CDR3 protein: CASSLDRRNYGYTF
CDR3 DNA: TGTGCCAGCAGCTTAGACAGGCGTAACTATGGCTACACCTTC

V gene: TRBV10-3
D gene: .
J gene: TRBJ1-3
clone size: once
CDR3 protein: CATGTSGNTIYF
CDR3 DNA: TGTGCCACAGGAACATCTGGAAACACCATATATTTT

V gene: TRBV6-2/TRBV6-3
D gene: .
J gene: TRBJ2-7
clone size: few
CDR3 protein: CASSTRRNLEEQYF
CDR3 DNA: TGTGCCAGCAGTACCCGGAGGAATCTGGAAGAGCAGTACTTC

V gene: TRBV19
D gene: TRBD1
J gene: TRBJ1-1
clone size: .
CDR3 protein: CASSPSGTANTEAFF
CDR3 DNA: TGTGCCAGTAGCCCTTCCGGGACAGCGAACACTGAAGCTTTCTTT

V gene: TRBV4-3
D gene: TRBD2
J gene: TRBJ2-7
clone size: .
CDR3 protein: CASSHSLAGDYEQYF
CDR3 DNA: TGCGCCAGCAGCCATTCTTTAGCGGGGGACTACGAGCAGTACTTC

V gene: TRBV27
D gene: TRBD1
J gene: TRBJ1-4
clone size: .
CDR3 protein: CASSPDRVHEKLFF
CDR3 DNA: TGTGCCAGCAGCCCGGACAGGGTTCATGAAAAACTGTTTTTT

V gene: TRBV24-1
D gene: .
J gene: TRBJ2-7
clone size: .
CDR3 protein: CATSDRGIGGTGLYEQYF
CDR3 DNA: TGTGCCACCAGTGATCGGGGGATCGGTGGAACTGGATTATACGAGCAGTACTTC

V gene: TRBV27
D gene: .
J gene: TRBJ1-6
clone size: .
CDR3 protein: CASRSGGSPLHF
CDR3 DNA: TGTGCCAGCAGGTCAGGTGGTTCACCCCTCCACTTT

V gene: TRBV7-9
D gene: .
J gene: TRBJ2-2
clone size: .
CDR3 protein: CASSFLQGDTGELFF
CDR3 DNA: TGTGCCAGCAGCTTTCTACAGGGTGACACCGGGGAGCTGTTTTTT

V gene: TRBV12-5
D gene: .
J gene: TRBJ1-3
clone size: many
CDR3 protein: CASGDMGHSGNTIYF
CDR3 DNA: TGTGCTAGTGGCGACATGGGCCACTCTGGAAACACCATATATTTT